These 23 T cell receptor beta chains were all obtained from the same sample, sequenced in a study of T cell changes during pregnancy in multiple sclerosis. Assay: immunoSEQ multiplex PCR; the TCRdb copy retains only in-frame clones and omits some. The sample shows just under 65,000 clones, roughly 92% of them seen only once. The sample in question was CD8+ T cells from peripheral blood mononuclear cells, obtained in the second trimester of pregnancy. Receptors were obtained from a female donor with multiple sclerosis, enrolled in a pregnancy study.

This rearrangement joins TRBV6-1 to TRBJ2-1; TRBD2 matches at 13 bases. Trimming at V came to 7 bases and at J to 7 bases, leaving 7 bases not matched to a gene. The germline CDR1 and CDR2 sequences are MNHNS and SASEGT. The CDR3 loop spans 15 amino acids. The CDR3 nucleotides read TGTGCCAGCAACCAACTAGCGGGGGGGGCGAATGAGCAGTTCTTC. It translates to CASNQLAGGANEQFF.

The V gene is TRBV30, the J gene TRBJ1-2; 9 bases fit TRBD1. The CDR3 has 14 amino acids. With 2 bases clipped from V and 2 bases from J, the junction kept 3 bases outside the gene matches. Germline-derived CDR1 and CDR2 are GTSNPN and SVGIG (reference sequence). The CDR3 protein is CAWSWGTGNYGYTF. CDR3 coding DNA: TGTGCCTGGAGTTGGGGGACAGGGAACTATGGCTACACCTTC.

V is TRBV4-1 and J is TRBJ2-3; possible D gene TRBD2, 7 bases. The CDR3 consists of 18 residues. CDR1 is MGHRA and CDR2 is YSYEKL in the germline V gene. The germline V and J ends were trimmed by 4 bases and 4 bases, with 24 bases remaining between them. DNA of the CDR3: TGCGCCAGCAGCCCCTTGGGTCAAGGGGGAGGGAACTCAGATACGCAGTATTTT. It codes for CASSPLGQGGGNSDTQYF.

The gene calls are TRBV7-8 and TRBJ2-1; D is ambiguous. Germline CDR1 reads SGHVS; CDR2 reads FQNEAQ. CDR3 length: 13 residues. The ends were cut back, 6 bases at V and 2 bases at J, with 8 bases in the middle. CDR3 in amino acids: CASSIVTYNEQFF. The CDR3 DNA reads TGTGCCAGCAGTATAGTTACCTACAATGAGCAGTTCTTC.

The genes are TRBV9 and TRBJ1-4, with TRBD1 matching over 11 bases. This CDR3 is built from 15 residues. CDR1 SGDLS and CDR2 YYNGEE come from the germline V gene. The trim removed 0 bases at V and 7 bases at J, leaving 2 bases unmatched. CDR3: CASSVGGTGGEKLFF. The CDR3 DNA reads TGTGCCAGCAGCGTAGGGGGGACAGGGGGTGAAAAACTGTTTTTT.

The chain joins TRBV29-1 to TRBJ2-7; the D gene is possibly TRBD1 (6 bases). Germline-derived CDR1 and CDR2 are SQVTM and ANQGSEA. V lost 0 bases to trimming and J lost 3 bases, with 15 bases between them. The CDR3 is made up of 15 amino acids. Here the CDR3 reads CSVEDLTGANYEQYF. DNA of the CDR3: TGCAGCGTTGAAGATCTGACAGGAGCTAACTACGAGCAGTACTTC.

The chain has TRBV18 and TRBJ2-3, with 8 bases identical to TRBD2. CDR1 and CDR2 from the germline V gene are KGHSH and LQKENI. The ends lost 2 bases at V and 2 bases at J; junction bases unmatched: 3. CDR3 length: 15 residues. The CDR3 nucleotides read TGTGCCAGCTCACCAATCGGGAGGGTCACAGATACGCAGTATTTT. Its translation: CASSPIGRVTDTQYF.

The J gene is TRBJ2-5, the V gene TRBV29-1; weak D call: TRBD1 (6 bases). V shed 6 bases and J shed 5 bases, with 13 bases lying between them. The CDR3 loop spans 12 amino acids. Germline V gives CDR1 SQVTM, CDR2 ANQGSEA. In nucleotides, the CDR3 is TGCAGCGTCGATACAGGGTTGGAGACCCAGTACTTC. This gives the protein CSVDTGLETQYF. Full variable domain (remainder filled in from reference TRBV29-1 and TRBJ2-5): SAVISQKPSRDICQRGTSLTIQCQVDSQVTMMFWYRQQPGQSLTLIATANQGSEATYESGFVIDKFPISRPNLTFSTLTVSNMSPEDSSIYLCSVDTGLETQYFGPGTRLLVL.

This chain links TRBV10-2 with TRBJ2-1; TRBD2 matches 8 bases. The CDR3 spans 13 residues. The junction had 5 bases not matched to a gene; V was cut back by 4 bases and J by 9 bases. The germline CDR1 and CDR2 sequences are WSHSY and SAAADI. CDR3 coding DNA: TGCGCCAGCAGTGTAGCGGGGAGGGTTGAGCAGTTCTTC. This translates into CASSVAGRVEQFF.

The rearrangement joins TRBV2 to TRBJ2-5; 13 bases are shared with TRBD2. CDR1 is SNHLY and CDR2 is FYNNEI in the germline V gene. The length of the CDR3 is 14 residues. V trimming: 6 bases; J trimming: 4 bases; junction bases outside the gene matches: 2. CDR3 DNA: TGTGCCAGCAGGGGACTAGCGGGAAGAGAGACCCAGTACTTC. It encodes CASRGLAGRETQYF.

The genes are TRBV6-5 and TRBJ1-5, with 8 bases matching TRBD1. V was clipped by 2 bases and J by 4 bases; unmatched bases: 1. The CDR3 totals 14 residues. The germline V gene has CDR1 MNHEY and CDR2 SVGAGI. The chain's CDR3 is CASSYQGANQPQHF. The CDR3 nucleotides are TGTGCCAGCAGTTACCAGGGGGCGAATCAGCCCCAGCATTTT.

For the CDR3, the DNA is TGTGCCAGCAGTGGAAAGCGGGAGACCACAGATACGCAGTATTTT. Translating it yields CASSGKRETTDTQYF. The V gene is TRBV27, the J gene TRBJ2-3, with 8 positions matching TRBD2. Germline V gene lookup returns CDR1 MNHEY and CDR2 SMNVEV (reference sequence). V was pared by 5 bases and J by 2 bases, with 6 bases of the junction left unmatched. The CDR3 loop spans 15 amino acids.

V and J are TRBV5-6 and TRBJ1-1; 8 positions match TRBD1. Germline V gene sequence: CDR1 SGHDT, CDR2 YYEEEE. Trimming removed 1 base from V and 2 bases from J; junction bases left unmatched: 4. CDR3 length: 15 residues. CDR3 region: CASSLMTGVNTEAFF. As DNA, the CDR3 is TGTGCCAGCAGCTTGATGACAGGGGTCAACACTGAAGCTTTCTTT.

This chain links TRBV28 with TRBJ2-1, with 15 bases that match TRBD2. The germline V gene encodes CDR1 MDHEN and CDR2 SYDVKM. The CDR3 sequence is 15 residues long. Losses at the gene ends were 5 bases for V and 8 bases for J; bases not matched to a gene: 4. The CDR3 spells CASSPRTSGRDEQFF. In DNA form, the CDR3 reads TGTGCCAGCAGTCCCCGGACTAGCGGGAGGGATGAGCAGTTCTTC. The full variable domain, completed using reference TRBV28 and TRBJ2-1, is DVKVTQSSRYLVKRTGEKVFLECVQDMDHENMFWYRQDPGLGLRLIYFSYDVKMKEKGDIPEGYSVSREKKERFSLILESASTNQTSMYLCASSPRTSGRDEQFFGPGTRLTVL.

The V call is TRBV19, the J call TRBJ2-2; 9 positions match TRBD2. V trimming: 7 bases; J trimming: 6 bases; junction bases outside the gene matches: 6. The CDR3 loop spans 14 amino acids. Per the germline V gene, CDR1 is LNHDA and CDR2 is SQIVND (reference sequence). The CDR3 DNA sequence: TGTGCCAGTATAGCGGGAGATGGGGCCGGGGAGCTGTTTTTT. Encoded protein: CASIAGDGAGELFF.

The V and J genes are TRBV7-9 and TRBJ1-2; tentatively, D is TRBD1 (5 bases). The CDR3 is made up of 15 amino acids. V lost 5 bases to trimming and J lost 0 bases, with 13 bases between them. CDR1 is SEHNR and CDR2 is FQNEAQ in the germline V gene (reference sequence). CDR3 loop: CASSLGTVANYGYTF. The CDR3 bases are TGTGCCAGCAGCCTCGGGACTGTGGCTAACTATGGCTACACCTTC.

V and J are TRBV27 and TRBJ2-7; the match to TRBD1 covers 7 bases. V gave up 2 bases and J gave up 6 bases; unmatched junction bases: 7. The CDR3 runs to 14 residues. Germline CDR1 is MNHEY and CDR2 is SMNVEV (reference sequence). CDR3 sequence reads: CASSLGKQGTEQYF. CDR3 coding DNA: TGTGCCAGCAGTTTAGGGAAACAGGGGACCGAGCAGTACTTC.

DNA for the CDR3: TGCGCCAGCAGCATCTGGGTAGGACTAGCGGGACTATACAATGAGCAGTTCTTC. It is translated as CASSIWVGLAGLYNEQFF. The rearrangement links TRBV4-1 to TRBJ2-1; TRBD2 matches 12 bases. CDR3 length: 18 amino acids. The germline gives CDR1 MGHRA, CDR2 YSYEKL. V lost 5 bases, J lost 4 bases, and 12 bases stayed unmatched.

In regard to this clone: The sample holds other DNA sequences that translate to the same CDR3. CDR3 in DNA: TGTGCCAGTAGTCCCGGGACGGGGGATTACGAGCAGTACTTC. Amino acids: CASSPGTGDYEQYF. The chain recombines TRBV19 with TRBJ2-7, with D perhaps TRBD2 (6 bases). The CDR3 sequence is 14 residues long. Per the germline V gene, CDR1 is LNHDA and CDR2 is SQIVND (reference sequence). The V gene lost 5 bases and the J gene lost 4 bases, with 15 bases spanning the gap.

The V gene is TRBV19, the J gene TRBJ1-2; 8 bases line up with TRBD1. Unmatched junction bases numbered 7, after V lost 10 bases and J lost 3 bases. There are 13 residues in the CDR3. Germline V gene sequence: CDR1 LNHDA, CDR2 SQIVND (reference sequence). The CDR3 loop reads CATGQGFDYGYTF. In DNA form, the CDR3 reads TGTGCCACCGGACAGGGATTTGACTATGGCTACACCTTC. The full variable domain, completed using reference TRBV19 and TRBJ1-2, is DGGITQSPKYLFRKEGQNVTLSCEQNLNHDAMYWYRQDPGQGLRLIYYSQIVNDFQKGDIAEGYSVSREKKESFPLTVTSAQKNPTAFYLCATGQGFDYGYTFGSGTRLTVV.

CDR3 protein: CASITGTEETQYF. In nucleotides, the CDR3 is TGTGCCAGCATTACAGGGACAGAAGAGACCCAGTACTTC. The V call is TRBV6-1, the J call TRBJ2-5; 7 nucleotides align to TRBD1. CDR3 size: 13 residues. CDR1 is MNHNS and CDR2 is SASEGT in the germline V gene. V shed 7 bases and J 3 bases; nucleotides not matched to a gene: 5.

The chain is built from TRBV12-2 and TRBJ1-1. TRBV12-2 is described as a pseudogene. The CDR3 is 15 amino acids. The CDR3 sequence: CASRLSPRMNTEAFF. The DNA for the CDR3 is TGTGCAAGTCGCTTGAGCCCCCGAATGAACACTGAAGCTTTCTTT.

The genes are TRBV6-1 and TRBJ1-5, with D maybe TRBD1 (5 bases). Looked up from germline, CDR1 is MNHNS and CDR2 is SASEGT. The CDR3 is 16 amino acids. Trimming removed 2 bases at V and 2 bases at J, with 13 bases between. CDR3 amino acids: CASSEMSREGNQPQHF. For the CDR3, the DNA is TGTGCCAGCAGTGAAATGAGCAGGGAGGGCAATCAGCCCCAGCATTTT.